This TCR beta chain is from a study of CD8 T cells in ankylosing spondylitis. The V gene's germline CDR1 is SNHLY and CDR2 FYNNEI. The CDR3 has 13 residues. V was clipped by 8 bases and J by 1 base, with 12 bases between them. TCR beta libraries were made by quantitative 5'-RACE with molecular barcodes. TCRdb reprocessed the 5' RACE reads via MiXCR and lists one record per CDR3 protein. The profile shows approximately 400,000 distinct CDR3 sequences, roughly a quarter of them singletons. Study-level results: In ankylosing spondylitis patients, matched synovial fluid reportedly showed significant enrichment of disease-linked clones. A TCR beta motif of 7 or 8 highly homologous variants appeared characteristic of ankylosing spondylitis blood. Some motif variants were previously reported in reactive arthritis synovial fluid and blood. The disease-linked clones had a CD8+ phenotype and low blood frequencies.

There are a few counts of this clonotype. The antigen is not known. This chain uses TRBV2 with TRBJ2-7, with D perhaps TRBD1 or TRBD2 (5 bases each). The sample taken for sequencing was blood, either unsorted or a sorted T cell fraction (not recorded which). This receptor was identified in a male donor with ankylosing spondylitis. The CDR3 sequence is CASGDAGSYEQYV. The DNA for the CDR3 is TGTGCCAGCGGGGACGCCGGATCCTACGAGCAGTACGTC.